This TCR beta chain was retrieved from a study of cytomegalovirus exposure and HLA in healthy donors. Trimming at V came to 5 bases and at J to 8 bases, leaving 9 bases not matched to a gene. CDR1 and CDR2 from the germline V gene are PRHDT and FYEKMQ (reference sequence). The CDR3 is 17 amino acids. The PCR had 60 Vbeta and 13 Jbeta primers. Measured with immunoSEQ multiplex PCR; TCRdb has only the in-frame clones, and not every one. This table has approximately 140,000 clones, under 70% appearing once. This chain joins TRBV13 and TRBJ2-1, with 16 nucleotides matching TRBD2. The clonotype comes from a woman aged 60-70 years in good health and CMV-seronegative. The sequenced material came from PBMCs. CDR3 residues: CASSLTGGLAGGDEQFF. CDR3 DNA sequence: TGTGCCAGCAGCCTAACAGGGGGACTAGCGGGGGGGGATGAGCAGTTCTTC.